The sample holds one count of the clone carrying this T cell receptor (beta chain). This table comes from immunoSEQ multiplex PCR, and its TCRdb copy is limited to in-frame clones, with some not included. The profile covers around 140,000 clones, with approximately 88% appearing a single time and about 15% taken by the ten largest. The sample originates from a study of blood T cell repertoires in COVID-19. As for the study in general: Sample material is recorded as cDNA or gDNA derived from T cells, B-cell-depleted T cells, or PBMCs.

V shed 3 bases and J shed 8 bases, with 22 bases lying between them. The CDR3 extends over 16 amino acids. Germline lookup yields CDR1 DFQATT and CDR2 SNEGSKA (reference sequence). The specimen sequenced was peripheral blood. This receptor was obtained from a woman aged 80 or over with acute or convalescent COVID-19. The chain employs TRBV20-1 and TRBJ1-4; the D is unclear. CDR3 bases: TGCAGTGCTAGTCCTACTTGGCCCGGGGATGACGAAAAACTGTTTTTT. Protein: CSASPTWPGDDEKLFF.